Listed below are T cell receptor beta chains from one sample, sequenced in a study of control samples from healthy donors and cancer patients. Assay used: immunoSEQ multiplex PCR; TCRdb lists only in-frame clones, some missing. Of more than 60,000 clones listed, around 90% were seen once; the top ten hold 8% to 10%. Input material: PBMCs. The source of these receptors is a woman aged 45-60 years with colorectal cancer. CDR3s include the opening cysteine and the closing phenylalanine or tryptophan. Fields, in order: clone size, J gene, V gene, D gene, CDR3 protein, CDR3 DNA. A D gene is named only where the DNA matches it firmly. A row's size may be missing; if present it is once, few, many or a size class.

once	TRBJ2-1	TRBV9	.	CASSVGIYNEQFF	TGTGCCAGCAGCGTAGGGATCTACAATGAGCAGTTCTTC
once	TRBJ2-5	TRBV6-2/TRBV6-3	.	CASSLFQGWETQYF	TGTGCCAGCAGTTTATTTCAGGGATGGGAGACCCAGTACTTC
.	TRBJ1-2	TRBV3-1/TRBV3-2	TRBD1	CASSQQGAEGYTF	TGTGCCAGCAGCCAACAGGGGGCGGAAGGCTACACCTTC
.	TRBJ1-2	TRBV7-2	.	CASSSKSTYGYTF	TGTGCCAGCAGCTCAAAGAGTACTTATGGCTACACCTTC
.	TRBJ2-2	TRBV5-6	.	CASSLVSPNTGELFF	TGTGCCAGCAGCTTGGTCTCACCGAACACCGGGGAGCTGTTTTTT
.	TRBJ1-2	TRBV30	TRBD1	CARGQGAGGYTF	TGTGCCAGGGGACAGGGGGCTGGCGGCTACACCTTC
.	TRBJ1-3	TRBV4-3	TRBD1	CASSQDGQGWDTIYF	TGCGCCAGCAGCCAAGATGGACAGGGGTGGGACACCATATATTTT
.	TRBJ2-5	TRBV3-1/TRBV3-2	.	CASSQAGGPRETQYF	TGTGCCAGCAGCCAAGCGGGGGGCCCCAGGGAGACCCAGTACTTC
.	TRBJ1-1	TRBV5-1	.	CASSQTVKNTEAFF	TGCGCCAGCAGCCAGACAGTTAAGAACACTGAAGCTTTCTTT
.	TRBJ2-1	TRBV6-4	TRBD2	CASSDSATSGGVYNEQFF	TGTGCCAGCAGTGACTCCGCCACTAGCGGGGGGGTCTACAATGAGCAGTTCTTC
once	TRBJ2-3	TRBV25-1	TRBD1	CASSPRDRGTDTQYF	TGTGCCAGCAGTCCCCGGGACAGGGGGACAGATACGCAGTATTTT
once	TRBJ1-1	TRBV6-4	.	CASSERASTEAFF	TGTGCCAGCAGTGAGAGGGCGAGCACTGAAGCTTTCTTT
.	TRBJ2-1	TRBV11-1	.	CASSSGGGEQFF	TGTGCCAGCAGTTCGGGTGGGGGCGAGCAGTTCTTC
.	TRBJ2-5	TRBV2	.	CASSPQDHQYF	TGTGCCAGCAGTCCTCAGGATCATCAGTACTTC
.	TRBJ2-5	TRBV5-6	TRBD1	CASINVRTGGQETQYF	TGTGCCAGCATCAATGTAAGGACAGGGGGCCAAGAGACCCAGTACTTC
.	TRBJ2-2	TRBV11-1	.	CASSLAPTGFSGELFF	TGTGCCAGCAGCTTAGCTCCTACAGGGTTTTCCGGGGAGCTGTTTTTT
.	TRBJ1-2	TRBV12-5	.	CASGLALTWDNNYGYTF	TGTGCTAGTGGTTTGGCACTAACTTGGGACAATAACTATGGCTACACCTTC
.	TRBJ2-3	TRBV28	.	CASSFQKGVSHTQYF	TGTGCCAGCAGTTTTCAAAAGGGGGTTTCTCATACGCAGTATTTT
.	TRBJ1-1	TRBV5-4	.	CASTRTPGDTEAFF	TGTGCCAGCACGCGAACACCGGGGGACACTGAAGCTTTCTTT
.	TRBJ2-5	TRBV28	.	CASSSHGATQETQYF	TGTGCCAGCAGTTCCCACGGGGCCACCCAAGAGACCCAGTACTTC
.	TRBJ2-1	TRBV10-3	.	CAVRGNEQFF	TGTGCCGTCAGGGGTAATGAGCAGTTCTTC
.	TRBJ1-1	TRBV20-1	TRBD1	CSASSRDREGEAFF	TGCAGTGCTAGTTCCCGGGACAGGGAGGGTGAAGCTTTCTTT
.	TRBJ1-2	TRBV5-1	TRBD1	CASSSDRGAGYTF	TGCGCCAGCAGTTCGGACAGGGGAGCAGGCTACACCTTC
.	TRBJ1-1	TRBV7-2	TRBD1	CASSPTGTGVTEAFF	TGTGCCAGCAGCCCGACCGGGACAGGGGTTACTGAAGCTTTCTTT
.	TRBJ1-3	TRBV28	.	CASRNSGSFSSGNTIYF	TGTGCCAGTAGGAATTCGGGATCCTTTAGCTCTGGAAACACCATATATTTT
.	TRBJ1-5	TRBV6-1	.	CASSVQGGFDSNQPQHF	TGTGCCAGCAGTGTGCAGGGTGGGTTTGATAGCAATCAGCCCCAGCATTTT
.	TRBJ2-3	TRBV19	.	CASSTDYISTDTQYF	TGTGCCAGTAGTACTGACTACATTAGCACAGATACGCAGTATTTT
.	TRBJ2-1	TRBV11-3	TRBD2	CASSPGGSGGAGEQFF	TGTGCCAGCAGCCCGGGGGGTAGCGGGGGGGCCGGGGAGCAGTTCTTC
.	TRBJ2-2	TRBV21-1	.	CASSKALVFF	TGTGCCAGCAGCAAGGCCCTGGTCTTTTTT
.	TRBJ2-2	TRBV12-5	TRBD1	CASGLRQGKPGELFF	TGTGCTAGTGGTCTGCGACAGGGAAAGCCCGGGGAGCTGTTTTTT
.	TRBJ2-5	TRBV28	.	CASSLGVQETQYF	TGTGCCAGCAGTTTAGGGGTCCAAGAGACCCAGTACTTC
.	TRBJ1-5	TRBV5-1	.	CASSLDKGMEPQHF	TGCGCCAGCAGCTTGGATAAGGGGATGGAGCCCCAGCATTTT
.	TRBJ2-1	TRBV14	TRBD2	CASSRVTSGGGNEQFF	TGTGCCAGCAGCCGGGTAACTAGCGGGGGAGGCAATGAGCAGTTCTTC
.	TRBJ1-5	TRBV5-1	TRBD1	CASSLTGGNQPQHF	TGCGCCAGCAGCTTGACAGGGGGCAATCAGCCCCAGCATTTT
once	TRBJ1-5	TRBV2	.	CASSPQGSGNQPQHF	TGTGCCAGCAGTCCCCAGGGGTCGGGCAATCAGCCCCAGCATTTT
.	TRBJ2-1	TRBV7-3	TRBD1	CASSPTSGTVYNEQFF	TGTGCCAGCAGCCCCACCTCCGGGACAGTCTACAATGAGCAGTTCTTC
.	TRBJ1-4	TRBV4-1	TRBD1	CASSLGTTGNEKLFF	TGCGCCAGCAGCCTGGGGACGACAGGGAATGAAAAACTGTTTTTT
.	TRBJ1-4	TRBV6-1	TRBD1	CASSDPGQGGKLFF	TGTGCCAGCAGTGACCCTGGACAGGGAGGAAAACTGTTTTTT
.	TRBJ2-3	TRBV30	.	CAWKGRGDVDTQYF	TGTGCCTGGAAGGGACGGGGAGACGTAGATACGCAGTATTTT
.	TRBJ2-3	TRBV24-1	TRBD2	CATSAISGGPTQYF	TGTGCCACCAGCGCGATTAGCGGGGGTCCAACGCAGTATTTT
.	TRBJ2-3	TRBV10-3	TRBD2	CATQAIAGATDTQYF	TGTGCCACCCAGGCGATAGCGGGGGCCACAGATACGCAGTATTTT
.	TRBJ1-5	TRBV28	.	CASRGASNQPQHF	TGTGCCAGCAGGGGGGCCAGCAATCAGCCCCAGCATTTT
.	TRBJ1-1	TRBV11-3	.	CASSSGGGATEAFF	TGTGCCAGCAGCTCAGGCGGAGGGGCCACTGAAGCTTTCTTT
.	TRBJ2-5	TRBV27	.	CASGPRMDQETQYF	TGTGCCAGCGGACCCCGGATGGATCAAGAGACCCAGTACTTC
.	TRBJ2-3	TRBV7-2	TRBD2	CASSFSGGAEDTQYF	TGTGCCAGCAGCTTTAGCGGGGGGGCTGAAGATACGCAGTATTTT
.	TRBJ1-5	TRBV2	.	CASSVGGLGNQPQHF	TGTGCCAGCAGTGTCGGGGGCTTAGGCAATCAGCCCCAGCATTTT
.	TRBJ1-2	TRBV10-2	.	CASSAGGRNGYTF	TGCGCCAGCAGTGCGGGGGGCAGAAATGGCTACACCTTC
.	TRBJ2-5	TRBV3-1/TRBV3-2	TRBD2	CASSQGAGGRETQYF	TGTGCCAGCAGCCAAGGAGCGGGGGGGCGGGAGACCCAGTACTTC
.	TRBJ1-6	TRBV18	TRBD1	CASSPSGQGNNSPLHF	TGTGCCAGCTCACCATCCGGACAGGGGAATAATTCACCCCTCCACTTT
.	TRBJ2-3	TRBV9	TRBD1	CASSVGGQVGDTQYF	TGTGCCAGCAGCGTAGGGGGACAGGTTGGAGATACGCAGTATTTT
.	TRBJ2-1	TRBV3-1/TRBV3-2	.	CASMQTGADEQFF	TGTGCCAGCATGCAGACCGGGGCCGATGAGCAGTTCTTC
few	TRBJ2-6	TRBV4-3	.	CACCRDSQGTGANVLTF	TGCGCCTGCTGCCGAGACTCTCAGGGCACCGGGGCCAACGTCCTGACTTTC
.	TRBJ2-2	TRBV19	TRBD1	CASSLTGGVATGELFF	TGTGCCAGTTCTCTAACAGGGGGAGTAGCCACCGGGGAGCTGTTTTTT